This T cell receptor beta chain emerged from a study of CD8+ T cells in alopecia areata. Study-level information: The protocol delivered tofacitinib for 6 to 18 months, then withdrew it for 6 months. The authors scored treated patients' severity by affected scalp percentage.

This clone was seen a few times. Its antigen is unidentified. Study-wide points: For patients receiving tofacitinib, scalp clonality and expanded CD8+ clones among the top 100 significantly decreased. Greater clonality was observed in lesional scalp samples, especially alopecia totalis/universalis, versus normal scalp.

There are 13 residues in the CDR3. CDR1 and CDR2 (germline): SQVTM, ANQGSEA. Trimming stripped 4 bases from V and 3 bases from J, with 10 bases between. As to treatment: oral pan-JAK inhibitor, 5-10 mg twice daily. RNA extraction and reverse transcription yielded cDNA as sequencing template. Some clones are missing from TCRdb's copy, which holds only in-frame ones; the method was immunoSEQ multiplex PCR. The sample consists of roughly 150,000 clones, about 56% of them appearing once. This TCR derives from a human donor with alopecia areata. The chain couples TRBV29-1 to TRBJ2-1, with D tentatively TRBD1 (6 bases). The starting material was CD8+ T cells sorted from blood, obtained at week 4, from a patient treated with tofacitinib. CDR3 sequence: CSVGGGVYNEQFF. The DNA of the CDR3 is TGCAGCGTTGGAGGGGGTGTCTACAATGAGCAGTTCTTC.